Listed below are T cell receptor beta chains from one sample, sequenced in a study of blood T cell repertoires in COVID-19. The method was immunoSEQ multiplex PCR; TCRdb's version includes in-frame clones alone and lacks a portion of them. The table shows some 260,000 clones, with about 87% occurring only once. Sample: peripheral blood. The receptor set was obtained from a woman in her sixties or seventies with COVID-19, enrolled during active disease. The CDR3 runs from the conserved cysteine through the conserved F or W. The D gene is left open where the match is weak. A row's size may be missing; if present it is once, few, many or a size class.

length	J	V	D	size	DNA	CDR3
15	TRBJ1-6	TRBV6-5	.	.	TGTGCCAGCAGTTACTCAGCGGGAAATAATTCACCCCTCCACTTT	CASSYSAGNNSPLHF
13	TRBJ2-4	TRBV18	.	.	TGTGCCAGCTCACTGAGTCGTGCGGACATTCAGTACTTC	CASSLSRADIQYF
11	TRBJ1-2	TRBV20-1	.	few	TGCAGTGCCAGACTCCGCTATGGCTACACCTTC	CSARLRYGYTF
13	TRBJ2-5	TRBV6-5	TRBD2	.	TGTGCCAGCAGCCTAAGCGGGAGAGAGACCCAGTACTTC	CASSLSGRETQYF
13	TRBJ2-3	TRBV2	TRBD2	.	TGTGCCAGCAGGACTAGCAGCACAGATACGCAGTATTTT	CASRTSSTDTQYF
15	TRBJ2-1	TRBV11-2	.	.	TGTGCCAGCAGCCAAAGACTAGTCTTGTACAATGAGCAGTTCTTC	CASSQRLVLYNEQFF
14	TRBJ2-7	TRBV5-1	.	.	TGCGCCAGCAAGCCCAGACTGACCTCCTACGAGCAGTACTTC	CASKPRLTSYEQYF
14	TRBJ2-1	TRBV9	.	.	TGTGCCAGCAGCGACAGGAGCTCCTACAATGAGCAGTTCTTC	CASSDRSSYNEQFF
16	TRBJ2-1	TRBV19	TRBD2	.	TGTGCCAGTAGTATAGACGGGACTAGCGGGAGAAATGAGCAGTTCTTC	CASSIDGTSGRNEQFF
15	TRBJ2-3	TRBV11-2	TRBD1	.	TGTGCCAGCAGCTTATTTGACAGGGTAGCAGATACGCAGTATTTT	CASSLFDRVADTQYF
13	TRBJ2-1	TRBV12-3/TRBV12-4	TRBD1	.	TGTGCCAGCAGTTATGGGACAGGGAGGCAGCAGTTCTTC	CASSYGTGRQQFF
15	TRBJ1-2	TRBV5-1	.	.	TGCGCCAGCAGCTTGGGACAGGACTCTAACTATGGCTACACCTTC	CASSLGQDSNYGYTF
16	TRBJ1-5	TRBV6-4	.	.	TGTGCCAGCAGTGCCCCTCAACAGGGCGGCAATCAGCCCCAGCATTTT	CASSAPQQGGNQPQHF
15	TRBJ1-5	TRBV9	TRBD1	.	TGTGCCAGCAGCTCGGACAGGGGCGGCAATCAGCCCCAGCATTTT	CASSSDRGGNQPQHF
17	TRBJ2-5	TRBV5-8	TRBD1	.	TGTGCCAGCAGCTTTCACCAATCCGGGACAGGGGAGGGGACCCAGTACTTC	CASSFHQSGTGEGTQYF
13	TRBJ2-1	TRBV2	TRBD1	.	TGTGCCAGCAGTGGGGACAGGGTCCATGAGCAGTTCTTC	CASSGDRVHEQFF
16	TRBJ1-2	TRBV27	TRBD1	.	TGTGCCAGCAGTTTATTAGCCGGGACAGGGGTTAATGGCTACACCTTC	CASSLLAGTGVNGYTF